Presented here are 32 T cell receptor beta chains from one specimen sequenced in a study of identical twins. TCRdb independently ran MiXCR on the 5' RACE reads; one entry per CDR3 protein. Of approximately 620,000 distinct CDR3 sequences listed, over 8.5% were seen once; the top ten hold around 0.98%. The same data also contributed to another study, on yellow fever vaccine responses in identical twins.

The sequencing sample was made of PBMCs. The receptors here all came from a woman between 18 and 29 years old in good health.

The chain uses TRBV20-1 and TRBJ2-3; the D gene is possibly TRBD1 (6 bases). The CDR3 is made up of 13 amino acids. V dropped 6 bases and J dropped 3 bases, with 13 bases sitting between them. Germline CDR1 is DFQATT and CDR2 is SNEGSKA (reference sequence). Here the CDR3 DNA reads TGCAGTGCGCCCCAGGGGAAAACAGATACGCAGTATTTT. It is translated as CSAPQGKTDTQYF.

This chain links TRBV5-1 with TRBJ2-3; 9 bases agree with TRBD2. This CDR3 is built from 17 residues. In germline, CDR1 is SGHRS, CDR2 YFSETQ. V was pared by 0 bases and J by 8 bases, with 13 bases of the junction left unmatched. The CDR3 loop reads CASSLDLAGRIGGTQYF. The DNA of the CDR3 is TGCGCCAGCAGCTTGGACCTAGCGGGGAGAATTGGGGGTACGCAGTATTTT.

This clonotype was seen a handful of times. The chain couples TRBV24-1 to TRBJ2-1, with 14 bases aligning to TRBD2. The ends lost 3 bases at V and 2 bases at J; junction bases unmatched: 5. Germline V gene data show CDR1 as KGHDR and CDR2 as SFDVKD. CDR3 size: 18 residues. The CDR3 region is CATSDPGTSGGPYNEQFF. CDR3 bases: TGTGCCACCAGTGATCCTGGGACTAGCGGGGGCCCCTACAATGAGCAGTTCTTC.

This clonotype occurred a few times. The chain joins TRBV6-5 to TRBJ1-2, with D unresolved. The CDR3 loop spans 15 amino acids. Germline CDR1 reads MNHEY; CDR2 reads SVGAGI. V was pared by 4 bases and J by 0 bases, with 12 bases between. The CDR3 here is CASSLGTPPNYGYTF. Here the CDR3 DNA reads TGTGCCAGCAGTTTGGGCACACCACCTAACTATGGCTACACCTTC.

This clonotype was observed a handful of times. The rearrangement joins TRBV9 to TRBJ1-2, with D unresolved. Between the trimmed V and J ends, which lost 4 bases and 3 bases, there was a span of 13 bases. The germline CDR1 and CDR2 sequences are SGDLS and YYNGEE. The CDR3 has 14 amino acids. The CDR3 region is CASSNSGSYYGYTF. The CDR3, as DNA: TGTGCCAGCAGCAACTCAGGATCATACTATGGCTACACCTTC.

This clonotype appeared a few times. V gene TRBV6-2 or TRBV6-3 combines with J gene TRBJ2-1; D ambiguous. This CDR3 has 10 residues. V shed 10 bases and J shed 9 bases, with 10 bases lying between them. The germline gives CDR1 MNHEY, CDR2 SVGEGT. The CDR3 DNA sequence: TGTGCCACCAGAGACGGTGAGCAGTTCTTC. Translation: CATRDGEQFF.

The CDR3 DNA is TGTGCCAGCTCACCAGCCACAGACTCCTACGAGCAGTACTTC. Translation gives CASSPATDSYEQYF. V gene TRBV18 combines with J gene TRBJ2-7; D uncertain. This CDR3 contains 14 residues. Trimming cost V 2 bases and J 0 bases, with 8 bases left between them. The germline CDR1 and CDR2 sequences are KGHSH and LQKENI.

The chain carries TRBV7-9 and TRBJ2-4; 11 nucleotides agree with TRBD2. Trimming removed 4 bases from V and 8 bases from J; junction bases left unmatched: 4. Germline V gene sequence: CDR1 SEHNR, CDR2 FQNEAQ (reference sequence). The CDR3 has 14 amino acids. DNA for the CDR3: TGTGCCAGCAGCTCAGGGACTAGCGGTGACATTCAGTACTTC. Amino acids: CASSSGTSGDIQYF.

This clonotype showed up just a few times. This chain uses TRBV5-6 with TRBJ1-2; D is ambiguous. Deletions cut 2 bases from V and 1 base from J, with 9 bases between. Germline values: CDR1 SGHDT, CDR2 YYEEEE. The CDR3 loop spans 14 amino acids. This CDR3 reads CASSFGAINYGYTF. In DNA, the CDR3 is TGTGCCAGCAGCTTCGGTGCGATTAACTATGGCTACACCTTC.

This clonotype was picked up many times. The rearrangement links TRBV10-3 to TRBJ2-1; 15 bases are a match to TRBD2. CDR3 length: 17 amino acids. J lost 6 bases, V lost 0 bases, and 3 bases had no gene match. In germline, CDR1 is ENHRY, CDR2 SYGVKD. This chain's CDR3 is CAISESRTSGRANEQFF. The CDR3 DNA reads TGTGCCATCAGTGAGTCGAGGACTAGCGGGAGGGCCAATGAGCAGTTCTTC.

This clonotype was seen more than once but under ten times. V gene TRBV7-3 combines with J gene TRBJ1-6; no reliable D call. CDR1 is SGHTA and CDR2 is FQGTGA in the germline V gene. The CDR3 runs 15 residues. V lost 0 bases to trimming and J lost 6 bases, with 9 bases between them. The CDR3 here is CASSLTMSPNSPLHF. The CDR3, as DNA: TGTGCCAGCAGCTTAACGATGTCCCCTAATTCACCCCTCCACTTT.

V is TRBV14 and J is TRBJ2-3, with D possibly being TRBD2 (6 bases). CDR3 size: 15 residues. Per germline, CDR1 SGHDN and CDR2 FVKESK. Trimming took 4 bases from V and 3 from J, leaving 14 bases between them. CDR3 coding DNA: TGTGCCAGCAGCCCTTACGGGGGTAAGACAGATACGCAGTATTTT. This codes for CASSPYGGKTDTQYF.

This clonotype appeared a few times. The rearrangement uses TRBV14 and TRBJ2-7; 11 bases are shared with TRBD2. Germline-derived CDR1 and CDR2 are SGHDN and FVKESK. Unmatched junction bases numbered 8, after V lost 4 bases and J lost 3 bases. The CDR3 runs 16 residues. This CDR3 is CASSPVAGGGNYEQYF. The CDR3 nucleotides are TGTGCCAGCAGCCCTGTAGCGGGAGGGGGAAACTACGAGCAGTACTTC.

This clonotype came up many times. Here the CDR3 reads CASSFPGTSGRAEVGDEQFF. The DNA of the CDR3 is TGTGCCAGCAGTTTTCCCGGGACTAGCGGGAGGGCCGAGGTTGGTGATGAGCAGTTCTTC. This chain links TRBV28 with TRBJ2-1; 16 bases line up with TRBD2. This CDR3 contains 20 residues. V lost 3 bases, J lost 8 bases, and 16 bases stayed unmatched. Germline V gives CDR1 MDHEN, CDR2 SYDVKM.

The chain couples TRBV18 to TRBJ1-4, with D tentatively TRBD1 (6 bases). The CDR3 contains 15 residues. Trimming cost V 3 bases and J 8 bases, with 16 bases left between them. Germline V CDR1 and CDR2: KGHSH, LQKENI. CDR3 in amino acids: CASSPGQTGGEKLFF. CDR3 in DNA: TGTGCCAGCTCACCCGGACAGACGGGTGGAGAAAAACTGTTTTTT.

This clonotype was seen a few times. The chain recombines TRBV20-1 with TRBJ2-1, with 9 bases matching TRBD2. The CDR3 loop spans 13 amino acids. CDR1 and CDR2 (germline): DFQATT, SNEGSKA (reference sequence). Germline trimming cut 4 bases from V and 6 bases from J; bases unmatched to any gene: 4. The CDR3 here is CSAISGSINEQFF. CDR3 bases: TGCAGTGCTATTAGCGGGAGTATCAATGAGCAGTTCTTC.

The V call is TRBV4-3, the J call TRBJ2-7, with TRBD1 matching 8 bases. The CDR3 runs to 15 residues. The germline V gene encodes CDR1 LGHNA and CDR2 YSLEER. The ends lost 2 bases at V and 2 bases at J; junction bases unmatched: 5. The CDR3 bases are TGCGCCAGCAGCCAAAGGGGGACAGGAGCCTACGAGCAGTACTTC. Translating it yields CASSQRGTGAYEQYF.

This clonotype was seen ten or more times. This rearrangement joins TRBV6-5 to TRBJ2-2; the match to TRBD1 covers 9 bases. Germline CDR1 MNHEY, CDR2 SVGAGI. Losses at the gene ends were 0 bases for V and 3 bases for J; bases not matched to a gene: 5. The CDR3 runs to 17 residues. This chain's CDR3 is CASSYSDRGIDTGELFF. The CDR3 DNA reads TGTGCCAGCAGTTACTCAGACAGGGGGATTGACACCGGGGAGCTGTTTTTT.

The chain links TRBV15 to TRBJ2-7, with 11 bases identical to TRBD2. This CDR3 is 20 amino acids long. Unmatched junction bases numbered 18, after V lost 0 bases and J lost 5 bases. The germline gives CDR1 LNHNV, CDR2 YYDKDF (reference sequence). CDR3 region: CATSRETSGSGAFRGHEQYF. As DNA, the CDR3 is TGTGCCACCAGCAGAGAAACTAGCGGGAGCGGGGCCTTCAGGGGCCACGAGCAGTACTTC.

This clonotype was seen repeatedly, ten times or more. The rearrangement joins TRBV20-1 to TRBJ2-6; possibly TRBD1 or TRBD2 for D (5 bases each). CDR1 is DFQATT, CDR2 SNEGSKA, per germline (reference sequence). V lost 7 bases and J lost 1, with 17 bases in between. CDR3 length: 16 amino acids. CDR3 residues: CSVKRGGLSGANVLTF. The DNA for the CDR3 is TGCAGTGTTAAGAGGGGTGGCCTATCTGGGGCCAACGTCCTGACTTTC.

CDR3 sequence (DNA): TGTGCCAGCAGCTTATACCGTCGGACTAGCGGGAGAGCTAGCACAGATACGCAGTATTTT. Translated, it gives CASSLYRRTSGRASTDTQYF. The V and J genes are TRBV13 and TRBJ2-3, with 13 bases identical to TRBD2. CDR3 length: 20 residues. Germline assignment: CDR1 PRHDT and CDR2 FYEKMQ (reference sequence). The V gene end was trimmed by 2 bases and the J gene end by 0 bases; junction bases not matched to a gene: 11.

This clonotype was counted a few times. The genes are TRBV6-1 and TRBJ2-1; D gene ambiguous. Trimming removed 10 bases at V and 9 bases at J, with 25 bases between. CDR1 MNHNS and CDR2 SASEGT come from the germline V gene. The CDR3 runs 15 residues. For the CDR3, the DNA is TGTGCCACCAAAGTGAGGAACGACGGTCATGGTGAGCAGTTCTTC. This encodes CATKVRNDGHGEQFF.

This clonotype has a handful of counts. V usage is TRBV5-5 and J usage is TRBJ2-2; 8 bases map to TRBD1. This CDR3 comprises 14 residues. The V gene end was trimmed by 4 bases and the J gene end by 7 bases; junction bases not matched to a gene: 6. Germline loops: CDR1 SGHKS, CDR2 YYEKEE (reference sequence). CDR3 coding DNA: TGTGCCAGCAGCCTCAGGGGGCTTGGCGGGGAGCTGTTTTTT. This codes for CASSLRGLGGELFF.

The chain joins TRBV2 to TRBJ2-7; the D gene could be TRBD1 or TRBD2 (5 bases each). The CDR3 spans 15 residues. The V and J ends lost 4 bases and 4 bases respectively, with 17 bases between them. Germline CDR1 reads SNHLY; CDR2 reads FYNNEI. CDR3 region: CASSVRDLHIYEQYF. The DNA of the CDR3 is TGTGCCAGCAGTGTTAGGGACCTGCACATTTACGAGCAGTACTTC. The full variable domain, in which reference TRBV2 and TRBJ2-7 provide the parts outside the CDR3, is EPEVTQTPSHQVTQMGQEVILRCVPISNHLYFYWYRQILGQKVEFLVSFYNNEISEKSEIFDDQFSVERPDGSNFTLKIRSTKLEDSAMYFCASSVRDLHIYEQYFGPGTRLTVT.

This clonotype was detected a few times. The chain has TRBV24-1 and TRBJ2-3, with D perhaps TRBD2 (5 bases). V was shortened by 3 bases and J by 2 bases, with 14 bases between the two germline ends. CDR3 size: 16 residues. CDR1 is KGHDR, CDR2 SFDVKD, per germline. The DNA for the CDR3 is TGTGCCACCAGTGATCCCCTAACGGACTCCACAGATACGCAGTATTTT. Amino acid sequence: CATSDPLTDSTDTQYF.

The rearrangement links TRBV3-1 to TRBJ2-1; D might be TRBD1 (6 bases). The germline CDR1 and CDR2 sequences are LGHDT and YNNKEL (reference sequence). This CDR3 contains 16 residues. Deletions cut 6 bases from V and 7 bases from J, with 22 bases between. CDR3 region: CASSFLRRQAKNEQFF. For the CDR3, the DNA is TGTGCCAGCAGTTTCCTCCGTCGACAGGCGAAGAATGAGCAGTTCTTC.

The chain uses TRBV3-1 and TRBJ2-7, with a tentative D call TRBD1 (5 bases). Trimming took 7 bases from V and 2 from J, leaving 15 bases between them. The CDR3 sequence is 14 residues long. Germline V gene data show CDR1 as LGHDT and CDR2 as YNNKEL (reference sequence). The CDR3 DNA reads TGTGCCAGCACCAGGGAAGGTCCCACCTACGAGCAGTACTTC. Translating it yields CASTREGPTYEQYF.

In this sample, this clonotype turned up a few times. The CDR3 coding sequence is TGTGCCAGCAGTTCCCGGACGGCGCAAGAGACCCAGTACTTC. Residues: CASSSRTAQETQYF. V gene TRBV28 combines with J gene TRBJ2-5; no reliable D call. The CDR3 runs 14 residues. The germline CDR1 and CDR2 sequences are MDHEN and SYDVKM. V lost 4 bases and J 2 bases, leaving 11 bases between the germline ends.

The chain joins TRBV14 to TRBJ1-2, with no clear D. CDR1 is SGHDN and CDR2 is FVKESK in the germline V gene. V lost 4 bases and J lost 5, with 14 bases in between. The CDR3 contains 14 residues. For the CDR3, the DNA is TGTGCCAGCAGCCGAATCAGGTTTTCGTATGGCTACACCTTC. It specifies CASSRIRFSYGYTF.

This clonotype has a count of ten or more. V gene TRBV29-1 combines with J gene TRBJ2-5, with D possibly matching TRBD1 (5 bases). Germline values: CDR1 SQVTM, CDR2 ANQGSEA. V was pared by 4 bases and J by 5 bases, with 14 bases between. This CDR3 contains 13 residues. Here the CDR3 DNA reads TGCAGCGTTGCCGGCAGGGCAGGGGAGACCCAGTACTTC. This codes for CSVAGRAGETQYF. Combining the CDR3 with reference TRBV29-1 and TRBJ2-5 gives the whole variable domain SAVISQKPSRDICQRGTSLTIQCQVDSQVTMMFWYRQQPGQSLTLIATANQGSEATYESGFVIDKFPISRPNLTFSTLTVSNMSPEDSSIYLCSVAGRAGETQYFGPGTRLLVL.

This clonotype was detected only a few times. V usage is TRBV20-1 and J usage is TRBJ2-2; 7 bases align to TRBD2. J gave up 6 bases and V 3 bases, and 10 bases lay outside the gene matches. The V gene's germline CDR1 is DFQATT and CDR2 SNEGSKA (reference sequence). The CDR3 has 15 amino acids. The CDR3 loop reads CSASPLAMQPGELFF. CDR3 bases: TGCAGTGCTAGTCCACTAGCGATGCAGCCCGGGGAGCTGTTTTTT.

This clonotype occurred a few times. The chain employs TRBV5-1 and TRBJ1-1; D is unclear. V was cut by 3 bases and J by 7 bases, with 16 bases left in between. The CDR3 contains 14 residues. Germline values: CDR1 SGHRS, CDR2 YFSETQ. The CDR3 region is CASSSTRAGNEAFF. DNA of the CDR3: TGCGCCAGCAGCTCTACTAGGGCCGGGAATGAAGCTTTCTTT.